The 29 T cell receptor beta chains reported below all come from one sample, sequenced in a study of cytomegalovirus exposure and HLA in healthy donors. The primer mix had 60 Vbeta and 13 Jbeta primers. Generated by immunoSEQ multiplex PCR, the TCRdb table keeps only in-frame clones and is missing some. The sample includes roughly 98,000 clones, 65% to 85% of them seen just once. Sequenced sample: PBMCs. These receptors were collected from a woman aged 65 to 85 in good health and CMV-seropositive.

This chain connects TRBV7-3 to TRBJ2-1, with D unresolved. Trimming left V 1 base short and J 10 bases short, with 11 bases between. CDR3 length: 13 residues. Germline V lookup: CDR1 SGHTA, CDR2 FQGTGA. The CDR3 DNA reads TGTGCCAGCAGCTTAATGTTGAGTTCGGAGCAGTTCTTC. The encoded protein is CASSLMLSSEQFF.

The CDR3 bases are TGTGCCAGCAGCTTAGTTAACAGGGGGCAAGAGACCCAGTACTTC. It codes for CASSLVNRGQETQYF. V and J are TRBV7-9 and TRBJ2-5; 8 nucleotides match TRBD1. Germline CDR1 and CDR2: SEHNR and FQNEAQ (reference sequence). The CDR3 spans 15 residues. Losses at the gene ends were 1 base for V and 2 bases for J; bases not matched to a gene: 3.

J is TRBJ2-5 and V is TRBV12-5, with D uncertain. This CDR3 spans 12 amino acids. V was cut by 7 bases and J by 3 bases, with 9 bases left in between. CDR1 and CDR2 (germline): LGHNT, FRNRAP. The CDR3 spells CASAIHEETQYF. Here the CDR3 DNA reads TGTGCTAGTGCTATTCATGAAGAGACCCAGTACTTC. Supplemented by reference TRBV12-5 and TRBJ2-5, the full variable domain reads DARVTQTPRHKVTEMGQEVTMRCQPILGHNTVFWYRQTMMQGLELLAYFRNRAPLDDSGMPKDRFSAEMPDATLATLKIQPSEPRDSAVYFCASAIHEETQYFGPGTRLLVL.

The chain is built from TRBV27 and TRBJ1-5; D might be TRBD1 (5 bases). Trimming took off 3 bases at V and 4 bases at J, with 10 bases between the two ends. This CDR3 is built from 14 residues. CDR1 and CDR2 from the germline V gene are MNHEY and SMNVEV (reference sequence). Here the CDR3 DNA reads TGTGCCAGCAGTTTTCAGGGAGGGAATCAGCCCCAGCATTTT. Protein: CASSFQGGNQPQHF.

The CDR3 nucleotides are TGTGCCAGCAGGATTAGCGGGGGCCGGTACGAGCAGTACTTC. Encoded protein: CASRISGGRYEQYF. The chain links TRBV7-8 to TRBJ2-7; 9 bases map to TRBD2. The germline gives CDR1 SGHVS, CDR2 FQNEAQ. This CDR3 comprises 14 residues. The V and J ends lost 6 bases and 4 bases, in that order; junction bases with no gene match: 7. Full variable domain (missing parts from reference TRBV7-8 and TRBJ2-7): GAGVSQSPRYKVAKRGQDVALRCDPISGHVSLFWYQQALGQGPEFLTYFQNEAQLDKSGLPSDRFFAERPEGSVSTLKIQRTQQEDSAVYLCASRISGGRYEQYFGPGTRLTVT.

The chain couples TRBV11-2 to TRBJ1-1; TRBD1 aligns across 11 bases. The germline CDR1 and CDR2 sequences are SGHAT and FQNNGV. Germline trimming cut 8 bases from V and 4 bases from J; bases unmatched to any gene: 6. The CDR3 has 14 residues. The CDR3 DNA reads TGTGCCAGCGGAGCCGGGACAGGGGGCACTGAAGCTTTCTTT. Translating gives CASGAGTGGTEAFF.

The chain links TRBV5-1 to TRBJ2-7; 8 nucleotides align to TRBD1. The CDR3 length is 14 residues. Germline V gives CDR1 SGHRS, CDR2 YFSETQ. With 4 bases clipped from V and 2 bases from J, the junction kept 5 bases outside the gene matches. CDR3 in DNA: TGCGCCAGCAGCCAAGGGACAGGAACCTACGAGCAGTACTTC. It specifies CASSQGTGTYEQYF.

This sequence joins TRBV19 and TRBJ1-2, with D perhaps matching TRBD1 (5 bases). CDR1 LNHDA and CDR2 SQIVND come from the germline V gene (reference sequence). Trimming took off 9 bases at V and 4 bases at J, with 15 bases between the two ends. CDR3 length equals 13 residues. The CDR3 DNA follows: TGTGCCAGCAACGGTCTTAGGGGCTATGGCTACACCTTC. Protein product: CASNGLRGYGYTF.

V is TRBV4-3 and J is TRBJ2-7; 10 bases match TRBD1. Germline values: CDR1 LGHNA, CDR2 YSLEER. This CDR3 is 14 amino acids long. After removal of 4 bases from V and 2 bases from J, the junction contained 2 bases not matched to a gene. This CDR3 is CASSLGTGAYEQYF. CDR3 coding DNA: TGCGCCAGCAGCCTCGGGACAGGGGCCTACGAGCAGTACTTC.

The table lists this clone with a few counts. The chain recombines TRBV4-1 with TRBJ1-2, with 8 bases matching TRBD1. CDR1 and CDR2 from the germline V gene are MGHRA and YSYEKL. The CDR3 contains 16 residues. The trim removed 1 base at V and 4 bases at J, leaving 8 bases unmatched. In DNA form, the CDR3 reads TGCGCCAGCAGCCAAGTGAACGGACAGGGATTCTATGGCTACACCTTC. As protein: CASSQVNGQGFYGYTF.

This clone was observed a few times. The DNA of the CDR3 is TGTGCCAGCATGGAGGGACCCCCCGCTTATGGCTACACCTTC. Translation: CASMEGPPAYGYTF. This chain joins TRBV27 and TRBJ1-2, with a tentative D call TRBD1 (5 bases). Germline V gene lookup returns CDR1 MNHEY and CDR2 SMNVEV (reference sequence). The V end was cut by 7 bases, the J end by 5 bases, with 17 bases between. The length of the CDR3 is 14 residues.

The chain is built from TRBV7-3 and TRBJ2-3; 8 bases match TRBD1. After removal of 3 bases from V and 7 bases from J, the junction contained 9 bases not matched to a gene. Germline-derived CDR1 and CDR2 are SGHTA and FQGTGA. The CDR3 loop spans 15 amino acids. The CDR3 DNA sequence: TGTGCCAGCAGCTTGTCCGGGACAGGAATGAATACGCAGTATTTT. Protein product: CASSLSGTGMNTQYF.

This clone was detected a few times. The chain has TRBV11-2 and TRBJ1-2; TRBD1 aligns across 9 bases. Germline CDR1 SGHAT, CDR2 FQNNGV. The CDR3 runs 18 residues. The trim removed 4 bases at V and 2 bases at J, leaving 14 bases unmatched. CDR3 amino acids: CASSSIQHRGHNNYGYTF. CDR3 DNA: TGTGCCAGCAGCTCCATTCAACACAGGGGGCACAACAACTATGGCTACACCTTC.

The chain uses TRBV7-8 and TRBJ2-1, with 7 positions matching TRBD1. Germline values: CDR1 SGHVS, CDR2 FQNEAQ. The CDR3 is made up of 16 amino acids. V was pared by 6 bases and J by 5 bases, with 13 bases of the junction left unmatched. Written as DNA, the CDR3 is TGTGCCAGCAGACCCCGGCCGGGACAGCTAAACAATGAGCAGTTCTTC. Encoded protein: CASRPRPGQLNNEQFF.

V gene TRBV6-5 combines with J gene TRBJ2-1; D may be TRBD1 (6 bases). V lost 2 bases and J 7 bases, leaving 12 bases between the germline ends. The CDR3 is made up of 14 amino acids. CDR1 MNHEY and CDR2 SVGAGI come from the germline V gene. In nucleotides, the CDR3 is TGTGCCAGCAGTTACGCCAGGGGACGGAATGAGCAGTTCTTC. It encodes CASSYARGRNEQFF.

The chain is built from TRBV2 and TRBJ2-3; 12 nucleotides match TRBD1. The V and J ends lost 7 bases and 0 bases, in that order; junction bases with no gene match: 5. This CDR3 region has 16 residues. Germline V CDR1 and CDR2: SNHLY, FYNNEI. The CDR3 DNA reads TGTGCCAGCATACCGGGACAGGGGGCTAGCACAGATACGCAGTATTTT. Residues: CASIPGQGASTDTQYF.

This chain links TRBV5-6 with TRBJ2-4, with 8 bases fitting TRBD1. Trimming at V came to 6 bases and at J to 7 bases, leaving 9 bases not matched to a gene. CDR1 SGHDT and CDR2 YYEEEE come from the germline V gene. This CDR3 spans 14 amino acids. The CDR3 DNA reads as TGTGCCAGCACCGCCGGACAGGGAAATAACATTCAGTACTTC. Protein: CASTAGQGNNIQYF.

The V call is TRBV4-3, the J call TRBJ1-6; D uncertain. Germline V CDR1 and CDR2: LGHNA, YSLEER. This CDR3 is built from 15 residues. The V end lost 3 bases, the J end lost 5 bases, and 11 bases lay between the germline ends. The CDR3 here is CASSQLLENNSPLHF. The DNA of the CDR3 is TGCGCCAGCAGCCAGCTACTAGAGAATAATTCACCCCTCCACTTT.

The J gene is TRBJ2-2, the V gene TRBV6-6; TRBD1 matches at 9 bases. The CDR3 runs 15 residues. The germline CDR1 and CDR2 sequences are MNHNY and SVGAGI (reference sequence). The ends lost 5 bases at V and 1 base at J; junction bases unmatched: 2. CDR3: CASSQGQGNTGELFF. The DNA for the CDR3 is TGTGCCAGCAGTCAGGGACAGGGGAACACCGGGGAGCTGTTTTTT.

The chain employs TRBV28 and TRBJ2-7; D might be TRBD1 (5 bases). This CDR3 is built from 13 residues. From germline, CDR1 is MDHEN and CDR2 SYDVKM. V lost 3 bases and J 3 bases, leaving 9 bases between the germline ends. This chain's CDR3 is CASSLVQGYEQYF. The CDR3, as DNA: TGTGCCAGCAGTTTGGTCCAGGGCTACGAGCAGTACTTC.

This chain's CDR3 is CASSLDRDSPLHF. The CDR3 coding sequence is TGCGCCAGCAGCTTGGACAGGGATTCACCCCTCCACTTT. The J gene is TRBJ1-6, the V gene TRBV5-1; TRBD1 is a possible D gene (6 bases). V was trimmed by 0 bases and J by 8 bases, leaving 6 bases between them. Looked up from germline, CDR1 is SGHRS and CDR2 is YFSETQ. The CDR3 consists of 13 residues.

This clone was seen once. The V and J genes are TRBV28 and TRBJ1-4; possibly TRBD1 for D (6 bases). The CDR3 is 17 amino acids. The germline CDR1 and CDR2 sequences are MDHEN and SYDVKM. Trimming shortened V by 3 bases and J by 5 bases, and 19 bases separated the two germline ends. DNA of the CDR3: TGTGCCAGCAGTTTTCTCTTAGACAGGAAGAAGAATGAAAAACTGTTTTTT. Translation gives CASSFLLDRKKNEKLFF.

The V call is TRBV7-2, the J call TRBJ1-2; D gene uncertain. The CDR3 loop spans 15 amino acids. Trimming removed 5 bases at V and 3 bases at J, with 16 bases between. The germline V gene has CDR1 SGHTA and CDR2 FQGNSA. CDR3 DNA sequence: TGTGCCAGCAGCCCTATAGGAGTAACCTACTATGGCTACACCTTC. This encodes CASSPIGVTYYGYTF.

The rearrangement joins TRBV28 to TRBJ2-1; 10 bases align to TRBD2. The V gene end was trimmed by 7 bases and the J gene end by 7 bases; junction bases not matched to a gene: 13. The CDR3 has 16 amino acids. Germline assignment: CDR1 MDHEN and CDR2 SYDVKM. DNA for the CDR3: TGTGCCAGCAACCGATGGGGAGCGGGAGGGCCAAATGAGCAGTTCTTC. Encoded protein: CASNRWGAGGPNEQFF.

The chain joins TRBV12-5 to TRBJ2-1, with 10 bases lining up with TRBD2. V dropped 5 bases and J dropped 7; count of bases not matched to a gene: 8. This CDR3 has 15 amino acids. The germline CDR1 and CDR2 sequences are LGHNT and FRNRAP. This CDR3 is CASGPSGSSRNEQFF. CDR3 sequence (DNA): TGTGCTAGTGGTCCTAGCGGGAGTTCTCGTAATGAGCAGTTCTTC.

V gene TRBV29-1 combines with J gene TRBJ2-1; TRBD2 is a possible D gene (5 bases). V shed 4 bases and J shed 9 bases, with 16 bases lying between them. The CDR3 runs to 13 residues. In germline, CDR1 is SQVTM, CDR2 ANQGSEA. CDR3 bases: TGCAGCGTTGGGGTAGCTAGAGGAGGTGAGCAGTTCTTC. Protein sequence: CSVGVARGGEQFF.

The chain carries TRBV7-9 and TRBJ1-4; 7 nucleotides agree with TRBD1. Germline V gives CDR1 SEHNR, CDR2 FQNEAQ (reference sequence). With 3 bases clipped from V and 8 bases from J, the junction kept 9 bases outside the gene matches. This CDR3 is built from 15 residues. The CDR3 nucleotides read TGTGCCAGCAGCTTCCCGACAGGGAATCGAGAAAAACTGTTTTTT. Protein product: CASSFPTGNREKLFF.

The V gene is TRBV9, the J gene TRBJ2-2; 8 nucleotides line up with TRBD2. V trimming: 6 bases; J trimming: 1 base; junction bases outside the gene matches: 5. From germline, CDR1 is SGDLS and CDR2 YYNGEE. The CDR3 spans 15 residues. The CDR3 loop is CASKGLAGNTGELFF. Here the CDR3 DNA reads TGTGCCAGCAAAGGGCTAGCGGGGAACACCGGGGAGCTGTTTTTT.

The V and J genes are TRBV2 and TRBJ2-5; 9 nucleotides agree with TRBD1. The tail of the sequence fits TRBJ2-7 better, so the J call may be wrong. The CDR3 consists of 14 residues. CDR1 is SNHLY, CDR2 FYNNEI, per germline. CDR3 bases: TGTGCCAGCAGGACAGGGGGTGGGCCCTACGAGCAGTACTTC. As protein: CASRTGGGPYEQYF.